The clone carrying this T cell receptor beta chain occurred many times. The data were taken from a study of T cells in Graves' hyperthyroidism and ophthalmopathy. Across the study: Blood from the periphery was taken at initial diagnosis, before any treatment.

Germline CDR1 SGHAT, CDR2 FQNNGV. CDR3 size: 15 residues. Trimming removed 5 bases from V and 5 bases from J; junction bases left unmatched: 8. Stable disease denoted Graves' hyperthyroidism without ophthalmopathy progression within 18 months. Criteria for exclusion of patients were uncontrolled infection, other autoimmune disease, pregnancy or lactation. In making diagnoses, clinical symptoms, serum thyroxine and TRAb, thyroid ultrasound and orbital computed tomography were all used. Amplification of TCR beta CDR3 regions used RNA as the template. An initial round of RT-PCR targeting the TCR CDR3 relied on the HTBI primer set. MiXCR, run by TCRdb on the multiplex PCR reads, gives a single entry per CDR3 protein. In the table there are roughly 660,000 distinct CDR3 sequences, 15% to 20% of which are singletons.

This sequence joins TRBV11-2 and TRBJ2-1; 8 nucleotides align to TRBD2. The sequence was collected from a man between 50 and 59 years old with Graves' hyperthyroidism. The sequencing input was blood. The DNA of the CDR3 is TGTGCCAGCAGCCCCCGGGGGACTAGTAACAATGAGCAGTTCTTC. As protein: CASSPRGTSNNEQFF.